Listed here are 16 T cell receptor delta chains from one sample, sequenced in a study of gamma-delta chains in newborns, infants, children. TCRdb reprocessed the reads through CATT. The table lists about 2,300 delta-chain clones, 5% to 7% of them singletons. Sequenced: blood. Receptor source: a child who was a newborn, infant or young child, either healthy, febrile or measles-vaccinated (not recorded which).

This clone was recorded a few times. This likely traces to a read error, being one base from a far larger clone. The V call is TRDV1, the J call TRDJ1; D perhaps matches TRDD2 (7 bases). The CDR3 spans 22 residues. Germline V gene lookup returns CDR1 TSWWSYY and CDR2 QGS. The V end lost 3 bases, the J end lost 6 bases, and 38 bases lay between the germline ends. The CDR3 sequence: CALGDVYFLRSSFGGPPYKLIF. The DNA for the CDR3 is TGTGCTCTTGGGGACGTCTACTTCCTAAGGAGCTCGTTTGGGGGTCCACCTTATAAACTCATCTTT.

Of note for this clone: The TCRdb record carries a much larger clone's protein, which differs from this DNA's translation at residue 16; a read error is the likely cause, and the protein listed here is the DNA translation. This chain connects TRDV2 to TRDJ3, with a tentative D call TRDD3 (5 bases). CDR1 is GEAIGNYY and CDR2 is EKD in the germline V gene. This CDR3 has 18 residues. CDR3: CACDTVGLSSWDTRQVFF. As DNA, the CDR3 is TGTGCCTGTGACACCGTAGGCCTAAGCTCCTGGGACACCCGACAGGTGTTTTTC.

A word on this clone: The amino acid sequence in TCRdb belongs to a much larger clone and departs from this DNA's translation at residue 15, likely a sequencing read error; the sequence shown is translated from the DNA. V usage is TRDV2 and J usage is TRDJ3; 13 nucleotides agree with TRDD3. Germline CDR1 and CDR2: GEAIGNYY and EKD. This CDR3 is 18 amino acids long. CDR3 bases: TGTGCCTGTGACCCCGTACTGGGGGATACGGGGACTGGCCGACGGATGTTTTTC. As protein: CACDPVLGDTGTGRRMFF.

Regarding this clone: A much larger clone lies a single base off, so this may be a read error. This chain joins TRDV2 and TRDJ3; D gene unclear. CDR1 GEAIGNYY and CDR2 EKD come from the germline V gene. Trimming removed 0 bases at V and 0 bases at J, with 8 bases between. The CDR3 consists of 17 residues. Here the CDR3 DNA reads TGTGCCTGTGACACCATACTGAGCTCCTGGGACACCCGACAGATGTTTTTC. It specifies CACDTILSSWDTRQMFF.

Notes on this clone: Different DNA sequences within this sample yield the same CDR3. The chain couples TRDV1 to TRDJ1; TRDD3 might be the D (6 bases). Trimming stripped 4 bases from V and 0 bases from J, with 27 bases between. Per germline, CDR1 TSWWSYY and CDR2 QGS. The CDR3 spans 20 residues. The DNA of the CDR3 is TGTGCTCTTGGGGTACCTTTCCTTGAACTGACTGGGACTTACACCGATAAACTCATCTTT. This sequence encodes CALGVPFLELTGTYTDKLIF.

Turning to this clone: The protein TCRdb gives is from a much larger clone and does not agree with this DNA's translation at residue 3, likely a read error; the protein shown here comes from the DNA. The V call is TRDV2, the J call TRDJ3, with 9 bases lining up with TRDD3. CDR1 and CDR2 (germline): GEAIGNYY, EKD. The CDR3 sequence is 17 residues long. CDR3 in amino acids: CARDKLGDSWDTRQMFF. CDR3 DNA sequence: TGTGCCCGTGACAAACTGGGGGACTCCTGGGACACCCGACAGATGTTTTTC.

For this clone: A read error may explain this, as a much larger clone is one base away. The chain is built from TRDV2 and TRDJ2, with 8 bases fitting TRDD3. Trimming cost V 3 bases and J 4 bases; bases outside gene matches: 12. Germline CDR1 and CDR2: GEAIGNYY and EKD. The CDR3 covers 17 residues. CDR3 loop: CACDSRLGAPPTAQLFF. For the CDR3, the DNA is TGTGCCTGTGACTCACGACTGGGGGCTCCTCCGACAGCACAACTCTTCTTT.

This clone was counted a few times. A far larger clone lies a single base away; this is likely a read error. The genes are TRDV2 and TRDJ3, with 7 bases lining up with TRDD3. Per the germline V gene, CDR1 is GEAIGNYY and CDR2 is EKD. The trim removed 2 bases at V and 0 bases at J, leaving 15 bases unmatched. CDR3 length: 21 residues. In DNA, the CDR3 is TGTGCCTGTGACAAAGTACTGTGGGATACACGTAGCTCCTGGGACACCCGACAGATGTTTTTC. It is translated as CACDKVLWDTRSSWDTRQMFF.

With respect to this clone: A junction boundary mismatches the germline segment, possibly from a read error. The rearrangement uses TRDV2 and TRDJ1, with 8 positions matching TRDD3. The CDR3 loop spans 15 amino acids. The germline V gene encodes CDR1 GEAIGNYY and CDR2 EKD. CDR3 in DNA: TGTGCCTATGACTATATACTGGGGGACACCGATAAACTCATCTTT. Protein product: CAYDYILGDTDKLIF.

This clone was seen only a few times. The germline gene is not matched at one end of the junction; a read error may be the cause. CDR3 sequence reads: CALGDPLSYESLMNPYRGIPRRLPYTDKLIF. The CDR3 DNA is TGTGCCCTTGGGGACCCCCTCTCCTACGAGTCTTTGATGAATCCTTACCGGGGGATACCCCGCCGGTTACCCTACACCGATAAACTCATCTTT. The chain joins TRDV1 to TRDJ1, with 9 nucleotides matching TRDD3. There are 31 residues in the CDR3. Germline V lookup: CDR1 TSWWSYY, CDR2 QGS.

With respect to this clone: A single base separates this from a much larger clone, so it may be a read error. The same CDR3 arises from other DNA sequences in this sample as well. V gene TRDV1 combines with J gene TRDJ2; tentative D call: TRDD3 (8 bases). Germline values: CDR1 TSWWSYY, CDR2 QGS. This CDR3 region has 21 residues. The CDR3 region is CALGDFPTGIPWGPLTAQLFF. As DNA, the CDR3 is TGTGCTCTTGGGGACTTTCCTACGGGGATACCCTGGGGCCCTTTGACGGCACAACTCTTCTTT.

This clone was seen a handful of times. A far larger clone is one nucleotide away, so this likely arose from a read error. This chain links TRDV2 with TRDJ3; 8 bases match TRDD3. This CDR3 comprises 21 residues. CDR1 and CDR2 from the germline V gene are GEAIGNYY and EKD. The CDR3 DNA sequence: TGTGCCTGTGGCACCGTACTGGGGGCTATCCCCAGCTCCTGGGACACCCGACAGATGTTTTTC. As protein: CACGTVLGAIPSSWDTRQMFF.

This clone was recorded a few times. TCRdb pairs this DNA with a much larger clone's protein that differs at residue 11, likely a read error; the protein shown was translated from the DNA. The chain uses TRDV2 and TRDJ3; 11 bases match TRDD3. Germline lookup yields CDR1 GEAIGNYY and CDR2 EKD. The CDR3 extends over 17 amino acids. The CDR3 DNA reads TGTGCCTGTGACGTACTGGGGGATAACTGGGGCACCCGACAGATGTTTTTC. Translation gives CACDVLGDNWGTRQMFF.

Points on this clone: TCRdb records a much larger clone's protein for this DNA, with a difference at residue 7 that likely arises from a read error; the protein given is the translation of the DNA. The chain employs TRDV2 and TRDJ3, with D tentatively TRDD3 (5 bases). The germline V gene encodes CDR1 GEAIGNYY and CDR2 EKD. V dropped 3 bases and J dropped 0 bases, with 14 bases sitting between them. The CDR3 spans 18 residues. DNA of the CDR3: TGTGCCTGTGACGGGGTACCGGGGAGCTCCTGGGACACCCGACAGATGTTTTTC. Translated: CACDGVPGSSWDTRQMFF.

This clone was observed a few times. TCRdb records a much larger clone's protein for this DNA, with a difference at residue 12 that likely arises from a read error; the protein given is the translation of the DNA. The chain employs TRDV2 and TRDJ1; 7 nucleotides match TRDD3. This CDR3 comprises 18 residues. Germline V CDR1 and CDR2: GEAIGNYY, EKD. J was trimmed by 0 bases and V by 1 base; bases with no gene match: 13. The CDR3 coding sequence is TGTGCCTGTGACACGAAACGAGGATTGGGGGACGACACCGATAAACTCATCTTT. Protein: CACDTKRGLGDDTDKLIF.

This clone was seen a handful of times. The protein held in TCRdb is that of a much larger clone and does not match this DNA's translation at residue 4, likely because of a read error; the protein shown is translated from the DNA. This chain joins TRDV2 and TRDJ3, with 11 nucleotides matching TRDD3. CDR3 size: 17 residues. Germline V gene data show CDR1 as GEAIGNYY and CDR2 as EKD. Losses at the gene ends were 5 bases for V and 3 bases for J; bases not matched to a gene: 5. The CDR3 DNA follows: TGTGCCTGTGGCGTACTGGGGGATAACTGGGACACCCGACAGATGTTTTTC. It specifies CACGVLGDNWDTRQMFF.